The clone carrying this T cell receptor (beta chain) has just a few counts. This sample stems from a study of T cell responses to AZD1222 COVID-19 vaccine. The ends were cut back, 5 bases at V and 1 base at J, with 12 bases in the middle. In germline, CDR1 is SEHNR, CDR2 FQNEAQ (reference sequence). The CDR3 has 14 residues. Some clones are missing from TCRdb's copy, which holds only in-frame ones; the method was immunoSEQ multiplex PCR. The data show 150,000 to 170,000 clones, about nine tenths seen once. The material sequenced was peripheral blood, taken on day 0 of MenACWY control vaccination. The receptor was isolated from an adult in good health. V usage is TRBV7-9 and J usage is TRBJ2-7; tentatively, D is TRBD2 (5 bases). CDR3 DNA: TGTGCCAGCAGCGCGGGTGGTAGTTCCTACGAGCAGTACGTC. It yields the protein CASSAGGSSYEQYV.